These 5 T cell receptor beta chains share one sample of origin, sequenced in a study of neurological immune-mediated disorders. In TCRdb, the 5' RACE reads were re-called with MiXCR into one record per CDR3 protein. The sample lists about 46,000 distinct CDR3 sequences; 4% to 5.5% were seen once. What was sequenced was PBMCs. Receptor source: a woman aged 55 to 70 with multiple sclerosis.

This clonotype was counted ten times or more. This chain uses TRBV20-1 with TRBJ2-1; 14 nucleotides match TRBD2. The CDR3 is 14 residues long. The V gene's germline CDR1 is DFQATT and CDR2 SNEGSKA (reference sequence). With V trimmed by 5 bases and J by 9 bases, 6 bases remained unmatched. This CDR3 is CSALTSGRAAEQFF. The CDR3, as DNA: TGCAGTGCTCTGACTAGCGGGAGGGCCGCTGAGCAGTTCTTC.

This clonotype was detected ten times or more. The rearrangement uses TRBV7-9 and TRBJ1-2; TRBD1 is a possible D gene (6 bases). Trimming removed 0 bases at V and 4 bases at J, with 12 bases between. The CDR3 runs to 15 residues. Germline CDR1 is SEHNR and CDR2 is FQNEAQ (reference sequence). CDR3 amino acids: CASSLAAGVIYGYTF. In DNA, the CDR3 is TGTGCCAGCAGCTTAGCGGCAGGGGTAATCTATGGCTACACCTTC.

This clonotype was counted at least ten times. V is TRBV20-1 and J is TRBJ2-3, with 9 positions matching TRBD2. The V gene end was trimmed by 3 bases and the J gene end by 2 bases; junction bases not matched to a gene: 6. The CDR3 runs 15 residues. CDR1 DFQATT and CDR2 SNEGSKA come from the germline V gene (reference sequence). The DNA for the CDR3 is TGCAGTGCTAGTTCTAGCGGGGAATCCACAGATACGCAGTATTTT. Translating it yields CSASSSGESTDTQYF.

The chain couples TRBV20-1 to TRBJ2-5; TRBD1 is a possible D gene (8 bases). Germline CDR1 is DFQATT and CDR2 is SNEGSKA (reference sequence). V dropped 6 bases and J dropped 5 bases, with 16 bases sitting between them. This CDR3 comprises 13 residues. For the CDR3, the DNA is TGCAGTGCCCATGGACAGGGAGGGGAGACCCAGTACTTC. Its translation is CSAHGQGGETQYF.

Ten or more counts support this clonotype. V usage is TRBV4-2 and J usage is TRBJ2-3, with 12 nucleotides matching TRBD2. Germline V gene lookup returns CDR1 LGHNA and CDR2 YNFKEQ. This CDR3 region has 16 residues. The junction had 8 bases not matched to a gene; V was cut back by 4 bases and J by 6 bases. The CDR3 DNA follows: TGTGCCAGCAGCCGATCGACTAGCGGGGGCGCCGATACGCAGTATTTT. Amino acid sequence: CASSRSTSGGADTQYF.